This TCR beta chain was documented in a study of blood T cell repertoires in COVID-19. The overall study: T cells, B-cell-depleted T cells, or PBMCs provided the cDNA or gDNA that served as material.

The CDR3 is 12 residues long. Trimming took 8 bases from V and 5 from J, leaving 13 bases between them. CDR1 is ENHRY and CDR2 is SYGVKD in the germline V gene. In the original processing: The authors estimated nucleated cell counts from reference gene primer amplification. Clones were sequenced by immunoSEQ multiplex PCR, and TCRdb holds only the in-frame ones, with some missing. V and J calls and clone size are as listed in that table; D and trimming were resolved from the DNA. The profile shows roughly 14,000 clones, less than 75% of them singletons. The receptor was derived from a boy between 2 and 10 years old with active or convalescent COVID-19. The V and J genes are TRBV10-3 and TRBJ2-7, with D tentatively TRBD2 (5 bases). The sequenced material came from peripheral blood. This CDR3 reads CAIGSLGNEQYV. The CDR3 nucleotides are TGTGCCATCGGGAGTTTGGGGAACGAGCAGTACGTC.